Each of the 20 T cell receptor beta chains below was sequenced from the same sample in a study of blood T cell repertoires in COVID-19. Sequenced by immunoSEQ multiplex PCR; TCRdb stores in-frame clones only, minus some. Of 200,000 to 250,000 clones in the sample, roughly 80% were seen once. What was sequenced was peripheral blood. These receptors all come from a woman of 80 years or more with active or convalescent COVID-19.

The chain links TRBV5-1 to TRBJ2-5, with TRBD1 identical over 8 bases. Germline CDR1 and CDR2: SGHRS and YFSETQ. This CDR3 has 16 amino acids. Trimming removed 3 bases from V and 2 bases from J; junction bases left unmatched: 9. CDR3 DNA sequence: TGCGCCAGCAGCTCCGCCCGGACAGGGCTTCAAGAGACCCAGTACTTC. Protein sequence: CASSSARTGLQETQYF.

This chain uses TRBV11-2 with TRBJ2-7, with 11 nucleotides matching TRBD2. Germline V gene sequence: CDR1 SGHAT, CDR2 FQNNGV. The trim removed 5 bases at V and 6 bases at J, leaving 9 bases unmatched. CDR3 length: 15 amino acids. The CDR3 region has the DNA TGTGCCAGCAGCCCAAATAGCGGGAGGGCTTCCGAGCAGTACTTC. It encodes CASSPNSGRASEQYF.

The chain links TRBV6-5 to TRBJ1-2; D is possibly TRBD1 (6 bases). The CDR3 totals 15 residues. Germline CDR1 reads MNHEY; CDR2 reads SVGAGI. V was clipped by 6 bases and J by 0 bases, with 14 bases between them. CDR3 bases: TGTGCCAGCAGAGAGGGCCGGACAGCTAACTATGGCTACACCTTC. Its translation is CASREGRTANYGYTF.

V usage is TRBV18 and J usage is TRBJ1-2; 7 bases are a match to TRBD1. J gave up 6 bases and V 3 bases, and 7 bases lay outside the gene matches. CDR3 length: 14 amino acids. Germline CDR1 reads KGHSH; CDR2 reads LQKENI. The CDR3 protein is CASSPMTGRDGYTF. The CDR3 nucleotides are TGTGCCAGCTCACCTATGACAGGGCGGGATGGCTACACCTTC.

The V and J genes are TRBV5-1 and TRBJ2-1; weak D call: TRBD2 (6 bases). The V gene lost 7 bases and the J gene lost 0 bases, with 17 bases spanning the gap. Germline CDR1 and CDR2: SGHRS and YFSETQ. The CDR3 has 16 residues. CDR3 nucleotide sequence: TGCGCCAGCTCGGGGGTCCCGCCCTACTCCTACAATGAGCAGTTCTTC. As protein: CASSGVPPYSYNEQFF.

This clone was counted between two and nine times. The V call is TRBV5-6, the J call TRBJ1-5, with TRBD1 matching over 10 bases. J gave up 4 bases and V 2 bases, and 6 bases lay outside the gene matches. This CDR3 region has 16 residues. Per the germline V gene, CDR1 is SGHDT and CDR2 is YYEEEE. The CDR3 DNA reads TGTGCCAGCAGCTTACGACAGGGGGCTTTGAATCAGCCCCAGCATTTT. The encoded protein is CASSLRQGALNQPQHF.

This clone was seen only once. The CDR3 is CASSVGGRQSTDTQYF. CDR3 coding DNA: TGTGCCAGCAGCGTAGGCGGGAGGCAGAGCACAGATACGCAGTATTTT. The gene calls are TRBV9 and TRBJ2-3, with 8 bases matching TRBD2. The germline CDR1 and CDR2 sequences are SGDLS and YYNGEE. V lost 0 bases, J lost 0 bases, and 3 bases stayed unmatched. This CDR3 contains 16 residues.

The chain uses TRBV7-9 and TRBJ2-7, with D possibly being TRBD1 (5 bases). Germline V gene sequence: CDR1 SEHNR, CDR2 FQNEAQ (reference sequence). The V end was cut by 3 bases, the J end by 2 bases, with 8 bases between. The CDR3 length is 13 residues. The CDR3 region has the DNA TGTGCCAGCAGCTTCGGACAAGCCTACGAGCAGTACTTC. It translates to CASSFGQAYEQYF.

J is TRBJ1-1 and V is TRBV5-1, with a tentative D call TRBD1 (5 bases). Trimming cost V 2 bases and J 3 bases, with 14 bases left between them. There are 15 residues in the CDR3. Germline loops: CDR1 SGHRS, CDR2 YFSETQ. The CDR3 DNA is TGCGCCAGCAGCTTAAGGGGCGGAAAGGACACTGAAGCTTTCTTT. Translating gives CASSLRGGKDTEAFF. The whole variable domain, remainder taken from reference TRBV5-1 and TRBJ1-1, is KAGVTQTPRYLIKTRGQQVTLSCSPISGHRSVSWYQQTPGQGLQFLFEYFSETQRNKGNFPGRFSGRQFSNSRSEMNVSTLELGDSALYLCASSLRGGKDTEAFFGQGTRLTVV.

The chain couples TRBV18 to TRBJ1-5; 9 bases are shared with TRBD1. In germline, CDR1 is KGHSH, CDR2 LQKENI. This CDR3 is 15 amino acids long. V dropped 4 bases and J dropped 7; count of bases not matched to a gene: 8. CDR3 protein: CASSQQTGGIQPQHF. The CDR3 DNA reads as TGTGCCAGCTCACAACAGACAGGGGGTATACAGCCCCAGCATTTT.

The V gene is TRBV27, the J gene TRBJ2-5; D is uncertain. Trimming stripped 4 bases from V and 5 bases from J, with 17 bases between. This CDR3 is 15 amino acids long. The germline V gene has CDR1 MNHEY and CDR2 SMNVEV (reference sequence). For the CDR3, the DNA is TGTGCCAGCAGTTCCAGTAGGAACCCCGGGGAGACCCAGTACTTC. Residues: CASSSSRNPGETQYF.

The chain employs TRBV15 and TRBJ1-1, with D perhaps matching TRBD1 (6 bases). The V end lost 3 bases, the J end lost 2 bases, and 19 bases lay between the germline ends. Germline V gene data show CDR1 as LNHNV and CDR2 as YYDKDF (reference sequence). CDR3 size: 17 residues. In nucleotides, the CDR3 is TGTGCCACCAGCAGGCCCGCGGCGGGGGGGCTAAACACTGAAGCTTTCTTT. Its translation is CATSRPAAGGLNTEAFF.

The chain carries TRBV2 and TRBJ1-6, with 9 bases matching TRBD1. The junction had 11 bases not matched to a gene; V was cut back by 7 bases and J by 7 bases. The germline gives CDR1 SNHLY, CDR2 FYNNEI. The CDR3 totals 16 residues. In DNA, the CDR3 is TGTGCCAGCAATCCCCGGGACAGGGTTTTGAATTCACCCCTCCACTTT. Amino acids: CASNPRDRVLNSPLHF. Based on the CDR3 plus reference TRBV2 and TRBJ1-6, the full variable domain is EPEVTQTPSHQVTQMGQEVILRCVPISNHLYFYWYRQILGQKVEFLVSFYNNEISEKSEIFDDQFSVERPDGSNFTLKIRSTKLEDSAMYFCASNPRDRVLNSPLHFGNGTRLTVT.

This chain connects TRBV19 to TRBJ1-4; 7 bases align to TRBD1. The CDR3 has 14 residues. Germline lookup yields CDR1 LNHDA and CDR2 SQIVND (reference sequence). After removal of 10 bases from V and 4 bases from J, the junction contained 9 bases not matched to a gene. CDR3 sequence (DNA): TGTGCCACCCGACTGGGACAGATTAATGAAAAACTGTTTTTT. Its translation: CATRLGQINEKLFF. Full variable domain (outside the CDR3, taken from reference TRBV19 and TRBJ1-4): DGGITQSPKYLFRKEGQNVTLSCEQNLNHDAMYWYRQDPGQGLRLIYYSQIVNDFQKGDIAEGYSVSREKKESFPLTVTSAQKNPTAFYLCATRLGQINEKLFFGSGTQLSVL.

The gene calls are TRBV19 and TRBJ2-1; D is uncertain. The germline V gene has CDR1 LNHDA and CDR2 SQIVND (reference sequence). CDR3 length: 14 amino acids. The V end lost 7 bases, the J end lost 3 bases, and 13 bases lay between the germline ends. The CDR3 loop is CASISSLDYNEQFF. The CDR3 nucleotides are TGTGCCAGTATAAGCAGTCTAGACTACAATGAGCAGTTCTTC. Drawing the rest from reference TRBV19 and TRBJ2-1, the complete variable domain is DGGITQSPKYLFRKEGQNVTLSCEQNLNHDAMYWYRQDPGQGLRLIYYSQIVNDFQKGDIAEGYSVSREKKESFPLTVTSAQKNPTAFYLCASISSLDYNEQFFGPGTRLTVL.

The chain links TRBV5-1 to TRBJ2-2, with D possibly being TRBD2 (5 bases). This CDR3 comprises 16 residues. With 0 bases removed from V and 3 bases from J, the gap between germline ends came to 12 bases. Per the germline V gene, CDR1 is SGHRS and CDR2 is YFSETQ. CDR3 amino acids: CASSLALTGYTGELFF. CDR3 sequence (DNA): TGCGCCAGCAGCTTGGCCTTGACGGGGTACACCGGGGAGCTGTTTTTT.

This clone has more than one count but fewer than ten. The rearrangement joins TRBV2 to TRBJ2-7; D is unclear. Germline V lookup: CDR1 SNHLY, CDR2 FYNNEI. The CDR3 runs 12 residues. Trimming took 6 bases from V and 4 from J, leaving 10 bases between them. The CDR3 loop is CASSTAQYEQYF. CDR3 sequence (DNA): TGTGCCAGCAGCACAGCCCAGTACGAGCAGTACTTC.

The chain links TRBV7-3 to TRBJ2-5, with 11 bases fitting TRBD1. The CDR3 loop spans 16 amino acids. The germline CDR1 and CDR2 sequences are SGHTA and FQGTGA. Unmatched junction bases numbered 6, after V lost 2 bases and J lost 4 bases. CDR3 in amino acids: CASSLGGTGGSETQYF. The CDR3 DNA reads TGTGCCAGCAGCTTAGGTGGGACAGGGGGATCAGAGACCCAGTACTTC.

The chain has TRBV28 and TRBJ1-2, with 10 bases aligning to TRBD1. The CDR3 spans 15 residues. Per germline, CDR1 MDHEN and CDR2 SYDVKM. Trimming took 6 bases from V and 10 from J; bases not matched to a gene: 14. The CDR3 DNA follows: TGTGCCAGCAGCCTAACCGGACAGGGGGGGACTCACTACACCTTC. Translating gives CASSLTGQGGTHYTF.

This sequence joins TRBV5-6 and TRBJ2-5; D may be TRBD1 (6 bases). CDR1 SGHDT and CDR2 YYEEEE come from the germline V gene. CDR3 size: 15 residues. V lost 0 bases to trimming and J lost 6 bases, with 15 bases between them. CDR3 in amino acids: CASSLGRGVAKTQYF. DNA for the CDR3: TGTGCCAGCAGCTTGGGCAGGGGAGTTGCGAAGACCCAGTACTTC. Full variable domain (rest looked up from reference TRBV5-6 and TRBJ2-5): DAGVTQSPTHLIKTRGQQVTLRCSPKSGHDTVSWYQQALGQGPQFIFQYYEEEERQRGNFPDRFSGHQFPNYSSELNVNALLLGDSALYLCASSLGRGVAKTQYFGPGTRLLVL.